The 10 T cell receptor beta chains listed next were all sequenced from one sample in a study of blood T cell repertoires in COVID-19 (dated by TCRdb to about 2020). Library construction relied on the immunoSEQ multiplex PCR assay. The source is immuneACCESS, and TCRdb retained only in-frame sequences with V and J called. Part of the clones is not carried over; for the studies checked, unresolved V genes explain less than half of this, and the remainder is unexplained. The sample contains some 160,000 clones, roughly three quarters of them found a single time. The biggest ten clones account for around 4% of the sample. The specimen sequenced was peripheral blood. These receptors all stem from a man aged 55 to 70 with acute or convalescent COVID-19.

The rearrangement joins TRBV7-9 to TRBJ1-4, with D perhaps TRBD1 (6 bases). Germline V gene lookup returns CDR1 SEHNR and CDR2 FQNEAQ (reference sequence). Trimming took off 5 bases at V and 0 bases at J, with 10 bases between the two ends. The CDR3 sequence is 15 residues long. The CDR3 loop reads CASSVRQATNEKLFF. For the CDR3, the DNA is TGTGCCAGCAGCGTTCGACAGGCAACTAATGAAAAACTGTTTTTT.

The V call is TRBV7-2, the J call TRBJ2-3; D is possibly TRBD2 (6 bases). Germline V gives CDR1 SGHTA, CDR2 FQGNSA. The CDR3 extends over 14 amino acids. The V and J ends lost 4 bases and 6 bases respectively, with 14 bases between them. The CDR3: CASSSAGPRDTQYF. The DNA of the CDR3 is TGTGCCAGCAGCTCGGCGGGACCGCGGGATACGCAGTATTTT.

This sequence joins TRBV7-8 and TRBJ2-1; 7 nucleotides match TRBD2. V lost 5 bases, J lost 8 bases, and 15 bases stayed unmatched. The CDR3 covers 16 residues. Germline loops: CDR1 SGHVS, CDR2 FQNEAQ. The CDR3: CASSPLAGGAADEQFF. In DNA form, the CDR3 reads TGTGCCAGCAGCCCTTTAGCGGGTGGTGCGGCGGATGAGCAGTTCTTC.

The chain uses TRBV7-9 and TRBJ1-1; 12 nucleotides match TRBD1. V was clipped by 4 bases and J by 2 bases; unmatched bases: 5. Germline CDR1 and CDR2: SEHNR and FQNEAQ (reference sequence). This CDR3 has 16 amino acids. CDR3 sequence: CASSSGTGGFNTEAFF. DNA of the CDR3: TGTGCCAGCAGCTCCGGGACAGGGGGCTTTAACACTGAAGCTTTCTTT.

The chain links TRBV6-6 to TRBJ1-1, with TRBD1 identical over 7 bases. The CDR3 totals 12 residues. After removal of 5 bases from V and 7 bases from J, the junction contained 4 bases not matched to a gene. CDR1 is MNHNY and CDR2 is SVGAGI in the germline V gene (reference sequence). The CDR3 sequence is CASSPGTVEAFF. CDR3 in DNA: TGTGCCAGCAGTCCCGGGACAGTTGAAGCTTTCTTT.

Note on this clone: Germline is not matched at one junction end, which may reflect a read error. The gene calls are TRBV7-2 and TRBJ2-7, with 10 bases identical to TRBD2. Germline V gene lookup returns CDR1 SGHTA and CDR2 FQGNSA. The CDR3 has 13 amino acids. The DNA of the CDR3 is TGTGCCAGCAGCTGGGAGACTAGCGGGCCCAAACACTTC. Its protein product is CASSWETSGPKHF.

This clone showed up many times. The chain carries TRBV7-7 and TRBJ2-1, with a tentative D call TRBD2 (5 bases). The CDR3 has 15 residues. Germline lookup yields CDR1 SSHAT and CDR2 FNYEAQ (reference sequence). Trimming took 0 bases from V and 0 from J, leaving 6 bases between them. The CDR3: CASSLAGSSYNEQFF. CDR3 bases: TGTGCCAGCAGCTTAGCGGGGAGCTCCTACAATGAGCAGTTCTTC.

The CDR3, as DNA: TGTGCCAGCAGTTACCGGGAAACATCCAAGGCGAACACCATATATTTT. Protein sequence: CASSYRETSKANTIYF. The chain joins TRBV6-5 to TRBJ1-3, with no clear D. V was clipped by 2 bases and J by 7 bases, with 18 bases between them. This CDR3 is built from 16 residues. In germline, CDR1 is MNHEY, CDR2 SVGAGI.

The rearrangement joins TRBV6-5 to TRBJ2-7, with a weak D call TRBD1 (5 bases). Trimming removed 5 bases at V and 3 bases at J, with 11 bases between. Germline values: CDR1 MNHEY, CDR2 SVGAGI. This CDR3 is built from 13 residues. Here the CDR3 reads CASSRPDNYEQYF. CDR3 coding DNA: TGTGCCAGCAGTCGCCCGGACAACTACGAGCAGTACTTC.

The chain couples TRBV11-2 to TRBJ1-1, with D possibly TRBD1 on 5 matching bases. Germline CDR1 reads SGHAT; CDR2 reads FQNNGV. Trimming shortened V by 2 bases and J by 5 bases, and 21 bases separated the two germline ends. CDR3 length: 17 amino acids. CDR3 DNA: TGTGCCAGCAGCTTACACGTGACAGAGAAAAGTAGGACTGAAGCTTTCTTT. It yields the protein CASSLHVTEKSRTEAFF.